These T cell receptor beta chains were read from a single sample in a study of T cell responses to AZD1222 COVID-19 vaccine. Assay used: immunoSEQ multiplex PCR; TCRdb lists only in-frame clones, some missing. The sample has about 150,000 clones, about nine tenths seen once; the top ten hold more than 13%. Specimen: peripheral blood, collected on day 0 of AZD1222 vaccination. The receptors come from an adult in good health. The conserved cysteine and the conserved F or W are not part of the CDR3 here. Fields, in order: V gene, J gene, CDR3 protein.

V: TRBV18; J: TRBJ1-1; CDR3: ASSPSADTEAF
V: TRBV5-1; J: TRBJ2-3; CDR3: ASSPTPPDTQY
V: TRBV18; J: TRBJ2-3; CDR3: ASSPPVVAGSTDTQY
V: TRBV7-2; J: TRBJ1-2; CDR3: ASSLDRQSYGYT
V: TRBV11-2; J: TRBJ1-2; CDR3: ASSLGSYGYT
V: TRBV5-1; J: TRBJ1-2; CDR3: ASSRLGGDNGYT
V: TRBV19; J: TRBJ1-2; CDR3: ASSIDLGSYYGYT
V: TRBV28; J: TRBJ1-1; CDR3: ASRPGTGTLNTEAF
V: TRBV5-1; J: TRBJ2-1; CDR3: ASSLQVNNNEQF
V: TRBV4-1; J: TRBJ1-6; CDR3: ASSQDYGGAPLH
V: TRBV7-2; J: TRBJ1-5; CDR3: ASSPPAGGGRVDQPQH
V: TRBV5-6; J: TRBJ1-5; CDR3: ASPRPGSNQPQH
V: TRBV4-3; J: TRBJ1-2; CDR3: ASSQEGRVGYT
V: TRBV18; J: TRBJ2-2; CDR3: ASSPPGQGPTGELF
V: TRBV7-2; J: TRBJ1-2; CDR3: ASSFQQGPNYGYT
V: TRBV7-2; J: TRBJ1-2; CDR3: ASSPDRAGYT
V: TRBV18; J: TRBJ2-7; CDR3: ASSPATGGRAINEQY
V: TRBV28; J: TRBJ1-4; CDR3: ASSFPRVQGKLF
V: TRBV21-1; J: TRBJ1-6; CDR3: ASSKEFRTWSTPLH
V: TRBV30; J: TRBJ2-6; CDR3: ASSIGGYLRSGANVLT
V: TRBV12-3/TRBV12-4; J: TRBJ1-3; CDR3: ASRIGGNTIY
V: TRBV3-1/TRBV3-2; J: TRBJ1-1; CDR3: ASSRGWTEAF
V: TRBV7-2; J: TRBJ1-2; CDR3: ASSQPRGRGYT
V: TRBV19; J: TRBJ1-2; CDR3: ASSETNYGYT
V: TRBV27; J: TRBJ2-1; CDR3: ASSLPGTGIYNEQF
V: TRBV10-2; J: TRBJ2-3; CDR3: ASSTGTSGETDTQY
V: TRBV6-1; J: TRBJ2-3; CDR3: ASSGTLAGGTRNTQY
V: TRBV6-5; J: TRBJ1-2; CDR3: ASSYAGVANYGYT
V: TRBV9; J: TRBJ1-4; CDR3: ASSASGTGAGNEKLF
V: TRBV18; J: TRBJ1-1; CDR3: ASCPGPNTEAF
V: TRBV7-6; J: TRBJ2-3; CDR3: ASSRQEGASDTQY
V: TRBV11-2; J: TRBJ2-3; CDR3: ASSRIADTQY
V: TRBV15; J: TRBJ1-1; CDR3: ATSRAITNTEAF
V: TRBV5-4; J: TRBJ2-1; CDR3: ASSAEFGTYNEQF
V: TRBV18; J: TRBJ1-1; CDR3: ASSILGWGGQGTTTEAF
V: TRBV30; J: TRBJ1-2; CDR3: AWSRAGVYGYT
V: TRBV18; J: TRBJ1-1; CDR3: ASSTGKNTEAF
V: TRBV2; J: TRBJ2-1; CDR3: AIPSGSDGRGQF
V: TRBV11-1; J: TRBJ1-4; CDR3: ASSLVRGNNEKLF
V: TRBV18; J: TRBJ1-2; CDR3: ASSPPTVNYGYT
V: TRBV28; J: TRBJ1-2; CDR3: ASSFHPAGTGVYT
V: TRBV28; J: TRBJ2-1; CDR3: ASRPKRENEQF
V: TRBV10-3; J: TRBJ1-2; CDR3: AISERAGSNYGYT
V: TRBV18; J: TRBJ1-1; CDR3: ASSQGARQSGTEAF
V: TRBV28; J: TRBJ1-5; CDR3: ASSPIGQGSNQPQH
V: TRBV7-9; J: TRBJ2-4; CDR3: ASSLTDRMRVAKNIQY
V: TRBV5-6; J: TRBJ1-6; CDR3: ASSLWDRALSPLH
V: TRBV2; J: TRBJ1-1; CDR3: ASSATTGMIGEAF
V: TRBV7-9; J: TRBJ2-2; CDR3: ASSFYRWGYTGELF
V: TRBV2; J: TRBJ1-4; CDR3: ASSEGTGDSNEKLF
V: TRBV7-9; J: TRBJ1-3; CDR3: ASRGGLSSGNTIY
V: TRBV6-5; J: TRBJ1-1; CDR3: ATRDVFFAEAF
V: TRBV5-4; J: TRBJ2-5; CDR3: ASSLRLAGQETQY
V: TRBV9; J: TRBJ2-1; CDR3: ASSVVEEEQF